What follows is one TCR beta chain and its context. The antigen is not known. The sample belongs to a study of cytomegalovirus exposure and HLA in healthy donors. Study summary: A prior analysis found about 110 million unique TCR beta sequences from 170 million or so T cells.

The CDR3 totals 14 residues. Germline loops: CDR1 MNHNS, CDR2 SASEGT. Trimming left V 7 bases short and J 7 bases short, with 14 bases between. The primer mix had 60 Vbeta and 13 Jbeta primers. Using immunoSEQ multiplex PCR, the repertoire was profiled, and TCRdb retains in-frame clones only, with some absent. The table has approximately 190,000 clones, more than 75% seen once. Likely unrecorded immune exposures existed in these nominally healthy donors. Regarding the study as a whole: Per published reports, the classifier diagnosed cytomegalovirus status with high specificity and sensitivity. One later analysis reportedly identified an Asian-associated ancestry cluster that showed fewer N-insertions than the roughly 640-donor mean.

The sequenced material came from PBMCs. The V and J genes are TRBV6-1 and TRBJ1-6; tentative D call: TRBD1 (5 bases). This receptor was identified in a woman between 45 and 60 years old in good health and CMV-seropositive. CDR3: CASIDQGWNSPLHF. The CDR3 region has the DNA TGTGCCAGCATCGACCAGGGTTGGAATTCACCCCTCCACTTT.